This TCR beta chain was documented in a study of control samples from healthy donors and cancer patients. Clones were sequenced by immunoSEQ multiplex PCR, and TCRdb holds only the in-frame ones, with some missing. The table has approximately 100,000 clones, around 90% seen once; the top ten hold approximately 3%. This CDR3 spans 12 amino acids. The ends were cut back, 1 base at V and 7 bases at J, with 7 bases in the middle. From germline, CDR1 is KGHSH and CDR2 LQKENI. This rearrangement joins TRBV18 to TRBJ1-2; maybe TRBD1 (5 bases). Sequenced sample: blood. The TCR was taken from a human donor in good health. The donor label of this sample is uncertain. The CDR3 DNA is TGTGCCAGCTCACCACGAAGGGGTGGCTACACCTTC. Its translation is CASSPRRGGYTF.